The rows below give T cell receptor beta chains drawn from one sample of a study of cytomegalovirus exposure and HLA in healthy donors. The data were produced by immunoSEQ multiplex PCR, yet TCRdb's version contains in-frame clones alone and is incomplete. The table has 140,000 to 150,000 clones, roughly three quarters seen once; the top ten hold about 2%. Input material: PBMCs. Receptors originate from a woman between 40 and 50 years old in good health and CMV-seronegative. The conserved cysteine and the conserved F or W are not part of the CDR3 here.

TRBV18,TRBJ2-5,ASSPTSGSFQETQY
TRBV5-6,TRBJ2-7,ASSYRDSYEQY
TRBV6-5,TRBJ2-5,ASSSTSILGETQY
TRBV28,TRBJ1-1,ASITLPGQGGFTEAF
TRBV6-1,TRBJ1-3,ASRSDRGLNTIY
TRBV18,TRBJ2-2,ASSIGTGAGELF
TRBV5-1,TRBJ1-3,ASSLRSTGGIYSGNTIY
TRBV5-1,TRBJ1-2,ASSPTGGDYGYT
TRBV4-1,TRBJ1-6,ASSRLAGTEFQSSYNSPLH
TRBV28,TRBJ2-7,ASSYGGTGTEQY
TRBV11-2,TRBJ1-2,ASSLVAGAGDGYT
TRBV6-5,TRBJ2-7,ASSYGLAGIGEQY
TRBV10-1,TRBJ2-5,ASSDHLLAGGPEETQY
TRBV5-1,TRBJ1-5,ASSTGGDNQPQH
TRBV6-1,TRBJ1-5,ASSGIGTGNQPQH
TRBV2,TRBJ1-1,ASTATKNTEAF
TRBV6-5,TRBJ1-2,ASKETGTNYGYT
TRBV12-5,TRBJ2-7,ASGLGQGGMDEQY
TRBV6-5,TRBJ2-5,ASSYKSGTGETQY
TRBV9,TRBJ2-2,ASSPLTPNTGELF
TRBV5-1,TRBJ1-2,ASSLLDINYGYT
TRBV6-1,TRBJ2-5,ASSENILAGGETQY
TRBV6-6,TRBJ1-3,ASSSEATNTIY
TRBV28,TRBJ2-1,ASSFQSYRGGNEQF
TRBV5-1,TRBJ1-5,ASSLHSNQPQH
TRBV18,TRBJ2-7,ASSPPLRYSSYEQY
TRBV6-5,TRBJ2-7,ASTNGGVYEQY
TRBV9,TRBJ2-1,ASSGTSGGYEQF
TRBV30,TRBJ1-4,AWSGGVGTNEKLF
TRBV5-4,TRBJ2-1,ASSSGLAEDNEQF
TRBV28,TRBJ2-7,ASSAIALNYEQY
TRBV18,TRBJ1-5,ASSPPGRTIGNQPQH
TRBV5-1,TRBJ2-3,ASSSDRAITDTQY
TRBV2,TRBJ2-1,ASSLSVSYNEQF
TRBV11-2,TRBJ2-7,ASSLPVHSYEQY
TRBV4-1,TRBJ2-2,ASSPALDRDSGELF
TRBV28,TRBJ1-2,ASSEGAGYGYT
TRBV7-9,TRBJ2-1,ASSPLDFSYNEQF
TRBV4-1,TRBJ1-5,ASSQVFRDRRDSNQPQH
TRBV7-2,TRBJ1-3,ASSLDRRDTIY
TRBV5-1,TRBJ1-4,ASSPDGGFNEKLF
TRBV7-9,TRBJ1-2,ASSLGQRLNYGYT
TRBV5-1,TRBJ2-3,ASSLGDRHTDTQY
TRBV2,TRBJ1-2,ASSDLSGASNGYT
TRBV6-5,TRBJ1-1,ASTNPTGAEAF
TRBV6-5,TRBJ2-1,ASSSGFNEQF
TRBV9,TRBJ2-3,ASSATSGGGTDTQY
TRBV19,TRBJ1-1,ATGGTEAF
TRBV19,TRBJ2-3,ASSPTSGRGDTQY
TRBV2,TRBJ2-7,ASLRYTYQYEQY
TRBV28,TRBJ1-5,ASSLIGGGSNQPQH
TRBV10-2,TRBJ1-2,ASSQGRDYGYT
TRBV27,TRBJ1-2,ASSGGGYGYT